This T cell receptor beta chain came from a study of high-grade serous ovarian cancer treatment subgroups. Trimming left V 3 bases short and J 8 bases short, with 20 bases between. The length of the CDR3 is 15 residues. Germline V gives CDR1 SGHNT, CDR2 YYREEE (reference sequence). Clones were read by immunoSEQ multiplex PCR, and TCRdb kept only the in-frame ones, dropping some. The sample holds 10,000 to 13,000 clones, less than 90% seen once. Tumor samples were obtained before definitive surgery or chemotherapy. Sequencing was carried out using tumor tissue. The chain recombines TRBV5-4 with TRBJ1-2; D possibly corresponds to TRBD1 (6 bases). The receptor's source is a human donor with high-grade serous ovarian cancer. The CDR3, as DNA: TGTGCCAGCAGCTCACGATTGGGGGCGCAATCCGGCTACACCTTC. Amino acid sequence: CASSSRLGAQSGYTF.